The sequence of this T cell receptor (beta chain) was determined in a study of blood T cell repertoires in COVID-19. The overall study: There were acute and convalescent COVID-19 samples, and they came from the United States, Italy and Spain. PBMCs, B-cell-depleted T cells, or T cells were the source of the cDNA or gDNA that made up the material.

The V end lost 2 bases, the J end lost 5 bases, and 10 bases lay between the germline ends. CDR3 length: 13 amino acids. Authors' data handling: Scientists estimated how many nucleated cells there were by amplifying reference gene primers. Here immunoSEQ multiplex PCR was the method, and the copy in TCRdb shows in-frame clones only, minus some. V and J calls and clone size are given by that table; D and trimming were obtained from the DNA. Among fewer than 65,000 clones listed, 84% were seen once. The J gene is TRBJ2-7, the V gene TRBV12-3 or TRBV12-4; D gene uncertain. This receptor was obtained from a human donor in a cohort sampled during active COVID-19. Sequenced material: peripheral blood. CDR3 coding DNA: TGTGCCAGCAGTTTAAGTCGGGTAGACGAGCAGTACTTC. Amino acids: CASSLSRVDEQYF.